This T cell receptor (beta chain) was recovered during a study of technical replicates of blood from a handful of donors. The CDR3 loop spans 14 amino acids. Germline CDR1 SNHLY, CDR2 FYNNEI. Unmatched junction bases numbered 6, after V lost 4 bases and J lost 5 bases. Generated by immunoSEQ multiplex PCR, the TCRdb table keeps only in-frame clones and is missing some. The sample has fewer than 100,000 clones; around 97% are singletons. The gene calls are TRBV2 and TRBJ2-7; 9 bases agree with TRBD1. The clonotype was recovered from a human donor in good health. Sequences were obtained from T cells isolated from PBMCs. The CDR3 reads CASSVTGTGNEQYF. The CDR3 DNA reads as TGTGCCAGCAGTGTGACCGGGACAGGGAACGAGCAGTACTTC.